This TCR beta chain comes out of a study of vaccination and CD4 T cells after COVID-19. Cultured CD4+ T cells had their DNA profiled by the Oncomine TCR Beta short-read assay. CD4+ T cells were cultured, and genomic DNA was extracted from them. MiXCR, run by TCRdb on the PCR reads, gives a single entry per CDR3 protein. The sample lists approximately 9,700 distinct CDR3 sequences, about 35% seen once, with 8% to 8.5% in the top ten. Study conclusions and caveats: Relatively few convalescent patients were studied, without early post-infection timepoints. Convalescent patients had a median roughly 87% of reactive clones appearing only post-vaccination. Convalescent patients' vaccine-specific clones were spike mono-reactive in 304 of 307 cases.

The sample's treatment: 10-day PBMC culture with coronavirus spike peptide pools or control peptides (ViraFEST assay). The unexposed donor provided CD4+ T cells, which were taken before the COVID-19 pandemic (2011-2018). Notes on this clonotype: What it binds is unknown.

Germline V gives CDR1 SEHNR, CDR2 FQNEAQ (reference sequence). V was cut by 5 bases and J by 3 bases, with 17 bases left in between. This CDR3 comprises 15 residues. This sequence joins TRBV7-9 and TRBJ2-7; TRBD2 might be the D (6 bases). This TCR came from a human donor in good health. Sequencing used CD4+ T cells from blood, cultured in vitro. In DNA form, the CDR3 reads TGTGCCAGCAGCCCGCGTGGGAGGTCTCGCTACGAGCAGTACTTC. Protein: CASSPRGRSRYEQYF. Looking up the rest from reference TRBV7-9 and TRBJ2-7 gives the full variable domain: DTGVSQNPRHKITKRGQNVTFRCDPISEHNRLYWYRQTLGQGPEFLTYFQNEAQLEKSRLLSDRFSAERPKGSFSTLEIQRTEQGDSAMYLCASSPRGRSRYEQYFGPGTRLTVT.